Listed below are T cell receptor beta chains from one sample, sequenced in a study of control samples from healthy donors and cancer patients. TCRdb's table, derived via immunoSEQ multiplex PCR, lists solely in-frame clones and lacks some. The data hold 160,000 or so clones, with about 94% observed a single time. The source material was PBMCs. These receptors originate from a man in his sixties with colorectal cancer. Each CDR3 is given with its conserved first and last residue. The D gene is left open where the match is weak. Clone size is given for some rows only: seen once, a few or many times, or a class if the clone is expanded.

d_call | clone_size | j_call | v_call | cdr3_nt | cdr3_aa
NA | NA | TRBJ2-7 | TRBV7-2 | TGTGCCAGCAGCTTAGACGGGGGCCGAGCCTACGAGCAGTACTTC | CASSLDGGRAYEQYF
NA | NA | TRBJ2-4 | TRBV19 | TGTGCCAGTAGTCAAGCAGCAGCCAAAAACATTCAGTACTTC | CASSQAAAKNIQYF
NA | NA | TRBJ1-2 | TRBV12-3/TRBV12-4 | TGTGCCAGCGCGCCTACTAACTATGGCTACACCTTC | CASAPTNYGYTF
NA | NA | TRBJ2-3 | TRBV27 | TGTGCCAGCAGTTTCATTCCGGGGGCTAGCACAGATACGCAGTATTTT | CASSFIPGASTDTQYF
NA | NA | TRBJ2-1 | TRBV12-3/TRBV12-4 | TGTGCCAGCAGTCCCACCTCACACGGTGAGCAGTTCTTC | CASSPTSHGEQFF
TRBD1 | NA | TRBJ1-3 | TRBV5-1 | TGCGCCAGCAGCTTGGGACAGGGGGCATCTTCAGGAAACACCATATATTTT | CASSLGQGASSGNTIYF
TRBD1 | NA | TRBJ1-4 | TRBV7-2 | TGTGCCAGCAGCCCTGACAGGGGGGCGGAAAAACTGTTTTTT | CASSPDRGAEKLFF
NA | NA | TRBJ2-5 | TRBV7-9 | TGTGCCAGCAGCGTTGGATCCCCGAGGCGGGAGACCCAGTACTTC | CASSVGSPRRETQYF
TRBD2 | few | TRBJ2-3 | TRBV9 | TGTGCCAGCAGCGTAGCGGTCAGCGGGGCTAGCACAGATACGCAGTATTTT | CASSVAVSGASTDTQYF
NA | NA | TRBJ1-5 | TRBV2 | TGTGCCAGCAGCGCTTCCGATGGGGAACAACCCCAGCATTTT | CASSASDGEQPQHF
TRBD2 | NA | TRBJ2-3 | TRBV18 | TGTGCCAGCTCACCCCCCGCAATTAGCGGGGGGGCAGATACGCAGTATTTT | CASSPPAISGGADTQYF
NA | NA | TRBJ2-7 | TRBV24-1 | TGTGCCACCAGTGATTTTTGGACAGCCGGAACCTACGAGCAGTACTTC | CATSDFWTAGTYEQYF
NA | NA | TRBJ2-7 | TRBV20-1 | TGCAGTGCTAGTACCGGGTCTCACTACGAGCAGTACTTC | CSASTGSHYEQYF
TRBD1 | NA | TRBJ1-2 | TRBV19 | TGTGCCAGTAGTTTCGAAAGGACAGGGCGCTATGGCTACACCTTC | CASSFERTGRYGYTF
NA | NA | TRBJ2-2 | TRBV27 | TGTGCCAGCAGAGATGACGGGGGCACCGGGGAGCTGTTTTTT | CASRDDGGTGELFF
NA | NA | TRBJ2-6 | TRBV19 | TGTGCCAGTAGAGTCTCTGGGGCCAACGTCCTGACTTTC | CASRVSGANVLTF
NA | NA | TRBJ2-6 | TRBV19 | TGTGCCAGTAGTATGGGTGGGATGGGGGCCAACGTCCTGACTTTC | CASSMGGMGANVLTF
TRBD1 | once | TRBJ2-1 | TRBV7-2 | TGTGCCAGCAGCCCAGGGACAGGGGTTCCGAGCTCCTACAATGAGCAGTTCTTC | CASSPGTGVPSSYNEQFF
NA | NA | TRBJ1-1 | TRBV6-5 | TGTGCCAGCAGGGCGCAGATGAACACTGAAGCTTTCTTT | CASRAQMNTEAFF
NA | NA | TRBJ1-2 | TRBV4-1 | TGCGCCAGCAGCCAAGATGGGGGGGCCTATGGCTACACCTTC | CASSQDGGAYGYTF
NA | NA | TRBJ1-1 | TRBV11-2 | TGTGCCAGCAGCTACCATTCAGGGCGCAGGACTGAAGCTTTCTTT | CASSYHSGRRTEAFF
TRBD1 | NA | TRBJ1-2 | TRBV4-1 | TGCGCCAGCAGCCAACAAGACAGGGCTGGCTACACCTTC | CASSQQDRAGYTF
NA | NA | TRBJ1-2 | TRBV5-5 | TGTGCCAGCAGCCCCAGCTGGGGGAGGAATGATGGCTACACCTTC | CASSPSWGRNDGYTF
NA | few | TRBJ1-6 | TRBV30 | TGTGCCTGGAGCCTTGAGACAGTGTATAATTCACCCCTCCACTTT | CAWSLETVYNSPLHF